At least ten counts were recorded for the clone carrying this T cell receptor (beta chain). The data originate from a study of neurological immune-mediated disorders. The CDR3 is 15 residues long. Germline CDR1 is ENHRY and CDR2 is SYGVKD. Trimming cost V 5 bases and J 4 bases; bases outside gene matches: 2. TCRdb reprocessed the 5' RACE reads via MiXCR and lists one record per CDR3 protein. The repertoire has about 76,000 distinct CDR3 sequences, roughly 15% of them found once; the top ten carry approximately 15%. This receptor was taken from a woman aged 40 to 50 in good health. J is TRBJ2-3 and V is TRBV10-3; 14 positions agree with TRBD2. Sequenced input: PBMCs. CDR3 nucleotide sequence: TGTGCCATCAGTCAGACTAGCGGGGGGGCAGATACGCAGTATTTT. Translation gives CAISQTSGGADTQYF.